Listed here is a single TCR beta chain. Its antigen is currently unknown. The data were produced by immunoSEQ multiplex PCR, yet TCRdb's version contains in-frame clones alone and is incomplete. The sample has around 80,000 clones, 78% seen once. The CDR3 length is 15 residues. The V and J ends lost 5 bases and 0 bases respectively, with 12 bases between them. The germline gives CDR1 LNHDA, CDR2 SQIVND (reference sequence). The study treated chemo-refractory metastatic non-small-cell lung cancer patients with focal radiation plus ipilimumab CTLA-4 blockade. The sample originates from a study of radiotherapy plus CTLA-4 blockade in lung cancer. Study-level information: Disease control was present in roughly 29% of patients, and objective responses in around 18%.

Study-level points and caveats: An expansion of tumor-derived TCR clones occurred in blood after radiotherapy plus ipilimumab. Response was reportedly best predicted by early blood T cell clone dynamics, with interferon-beta.

This sequence was found in a human donor with non-small cell lung cancer whose response to radiotherapy plus ipilimumab could not be evaluated. Some clones in this sample may be carry-over from other donors' samples. This material consisted of peripheral blood, taken from a patient treated with radiotherapy plus ipilimumab. The rearrangement links TRBV19 to TRBJ2-3; no clear D. The CDR3 DNA reads as TGTGCCAGTAGTCCGGCACGGGTGAGCACAGATACGCAGTATTTT. Amino acid sequence: CASSPARVSTDTQYF.